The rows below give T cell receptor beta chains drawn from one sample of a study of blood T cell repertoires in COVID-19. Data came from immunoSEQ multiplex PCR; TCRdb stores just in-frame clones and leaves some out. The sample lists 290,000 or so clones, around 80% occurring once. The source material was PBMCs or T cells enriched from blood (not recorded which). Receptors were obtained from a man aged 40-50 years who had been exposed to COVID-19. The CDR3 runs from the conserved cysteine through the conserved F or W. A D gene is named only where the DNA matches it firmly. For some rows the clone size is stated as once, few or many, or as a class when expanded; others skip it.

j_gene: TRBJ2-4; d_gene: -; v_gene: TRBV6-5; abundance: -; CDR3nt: TGTGCCAGCAGTTACGACAGCACCAAAAACATTCAGTACTTC; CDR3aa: CASSYDSTKNIQYF
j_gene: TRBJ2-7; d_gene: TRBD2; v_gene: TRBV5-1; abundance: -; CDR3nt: TGCGCCAGCAGTGAGGGACTAGGTCACGAGCAGTACTTC; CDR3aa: CASSEGLGHEQYF
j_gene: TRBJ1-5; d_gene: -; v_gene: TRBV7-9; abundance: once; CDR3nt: TGTGCCAGCAGCTCCGTCGGTATGGACTCCCAGCATTTT; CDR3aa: CASSSVGMDSQHF
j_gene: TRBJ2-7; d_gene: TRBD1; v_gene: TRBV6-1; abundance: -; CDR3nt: TGTGCCAGCAGTGAAGGAGGACGGACGGGACAGTTTTTTCTCTACGAGCAGTACTTC; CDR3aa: CASSEGGRTGQFFLYEQYF
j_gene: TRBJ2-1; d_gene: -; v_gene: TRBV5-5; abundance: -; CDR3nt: TGTGCCAGCAGCTTCCCCCAGCGCCACTCTAATGAGCAGTTCTTC; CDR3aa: CASSFPQRHSNEQFF
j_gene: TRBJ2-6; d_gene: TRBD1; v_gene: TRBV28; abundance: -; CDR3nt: TGTGCCAGCAGTTTACGGGAACAGGGGTTTGCTGCTGGGGCCAACGTCCTGACTTTC; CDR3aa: CASSLREQGFAAGANVLTF
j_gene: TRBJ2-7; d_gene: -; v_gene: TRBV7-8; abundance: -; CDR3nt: TGTGCCAGCAGCTTAGCGGGCGCGGGACAGACCTACGAGCAGTACTTC; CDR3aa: CASSLAGAGQTYEQYF
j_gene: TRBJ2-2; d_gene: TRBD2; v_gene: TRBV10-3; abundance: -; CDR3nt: TGTGCCATCAGTGCCTCTAGAGCGGGAGTGAACACCGGGGAGCTGTTTTTT; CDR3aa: CAISASRAGVNTGELFF
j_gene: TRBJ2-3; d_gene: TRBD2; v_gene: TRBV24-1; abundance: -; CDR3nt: TGTGCCACCAGGGAAACGCGGGGGACGTCGCAGTATTTT; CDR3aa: CATRETRGTSQYF
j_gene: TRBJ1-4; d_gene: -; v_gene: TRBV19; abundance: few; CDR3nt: TGTGCCAGTAGCCCAAAATCCCGACAGAATGAAAAACTGTTTTTT; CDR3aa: CASSPKSRQNEKLFF
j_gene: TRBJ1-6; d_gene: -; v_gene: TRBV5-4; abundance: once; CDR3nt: TGTGCCAGGAAGTCCGATACTACAGGGAGCTCCTATAATTCACCCCTCCACTTT; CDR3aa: CARKSDTTGSSYNSPLHF
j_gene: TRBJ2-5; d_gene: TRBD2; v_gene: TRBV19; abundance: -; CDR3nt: TGTGCCAGTAGGGGACTAGCGGGAGCGGGGACCCAGTACTTC; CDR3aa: CASRGLAGAGTQYF
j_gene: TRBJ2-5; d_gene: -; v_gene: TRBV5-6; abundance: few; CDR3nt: TGTGCCAGCAGCATGAGGGGGCAAGAGACCCAGTACTTC; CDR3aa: CASSMRGQETQYF
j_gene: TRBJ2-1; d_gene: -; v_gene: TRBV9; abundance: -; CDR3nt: TGTGCCAGCAGCGCTCAGGGATACAATGAGCAGTTCTTC; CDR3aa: CASSAQGYNEQFF
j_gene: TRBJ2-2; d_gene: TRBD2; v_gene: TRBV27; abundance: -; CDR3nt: TGTGCCACCCGCCTAAACGCGGGAGTAGGCCCCGGGGAGCTGTTTTTT; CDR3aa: CATRLNAGVGPGELFF
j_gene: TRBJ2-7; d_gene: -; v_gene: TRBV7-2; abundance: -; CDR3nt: TGTGCCAGCAGCTTAGGACAGGAGTTCTACGAGCAGTACTTC; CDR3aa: CASSLGQEFYEQYF
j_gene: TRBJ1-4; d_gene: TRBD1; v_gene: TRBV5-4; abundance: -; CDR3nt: TGTGCCAGCAGCTTGGCCGGGACAGGGGTTGAAAAACTGTTTTTT; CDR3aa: CASSLAGTGVEKLFF
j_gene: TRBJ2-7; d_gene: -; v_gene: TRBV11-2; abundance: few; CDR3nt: TGTGCCAGCAGCTTAAATCCGGACAGTAGATACGAGCAGTACTTC; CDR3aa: CASSLNPDSRYEQYF
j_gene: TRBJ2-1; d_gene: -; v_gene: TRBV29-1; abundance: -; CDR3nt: TGCAGCGTTAGTAACGGGATTGGCAATGAGCAGTTCTTC; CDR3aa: CSVSNGIGNEQFF
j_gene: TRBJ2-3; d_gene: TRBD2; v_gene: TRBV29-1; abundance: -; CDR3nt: TGCAGCGTTGTTTCAGCGGGAGGGCCCACAGATACGCAGTATTTT; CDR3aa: CSVVSAGGPTDTQYF
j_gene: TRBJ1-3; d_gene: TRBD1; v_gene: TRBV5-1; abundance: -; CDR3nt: TGCGCCAGCAGCTTGCCAGGGGGCTCGGAAAACACCATATATTTT; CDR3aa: CASSLPGGSENTIYF
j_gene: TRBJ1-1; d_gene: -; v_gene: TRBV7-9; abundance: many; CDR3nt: TGTGCCAGCAGGAGTGGTCCTAACACTGAAGCTTTCTTT; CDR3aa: CASRSGPNTEAFF
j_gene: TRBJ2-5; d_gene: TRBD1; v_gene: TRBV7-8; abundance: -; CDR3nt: TGTGCCAGCAGCCGACAGGGTTGGGTCCAAGAGACCCAGTACTTC; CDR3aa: CASSRQGWVQETQYF
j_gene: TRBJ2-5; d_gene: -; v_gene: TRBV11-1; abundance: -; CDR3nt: TGTGCCAGCAGCTTACTAGTTTCGGAGACCCAGTACTTC; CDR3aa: CASSLLVSETQYF
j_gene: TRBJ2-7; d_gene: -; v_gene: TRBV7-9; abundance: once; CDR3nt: TGTGCCAGCAGCTTAGATCTTGCCTACGAGCAGTACTTC; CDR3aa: CASSLDLAYEQYF
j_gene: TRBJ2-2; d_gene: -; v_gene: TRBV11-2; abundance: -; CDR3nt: TGTGCCAGCAGTAATCGGCCAGGGGTAGTTTTGGACGGGGAGCTGTTTTTT; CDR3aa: CASSNRPGVVLDGELFF
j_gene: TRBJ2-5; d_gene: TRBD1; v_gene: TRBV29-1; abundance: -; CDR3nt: TGCAGCGTTACCTACAGGGGGCACCAAGAGACCCAGTACTTC; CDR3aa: CSVTYRGHQETQYF
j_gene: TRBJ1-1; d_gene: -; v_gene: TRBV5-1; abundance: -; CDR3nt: TGCGCCAGCAGCTTGGCCAGTTTGTCAGGGGAAGCTTTCTTT; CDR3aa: CASSLASLSGEAFF
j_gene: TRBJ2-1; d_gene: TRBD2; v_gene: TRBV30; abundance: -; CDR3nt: TGTGCCTGGAACAGGGAGAGGACTAGCGGGAGTTACAATGAGCAGTTCTTC; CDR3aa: CAWNRERTSGSYNEQFF
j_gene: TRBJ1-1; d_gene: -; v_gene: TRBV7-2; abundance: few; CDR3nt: TGTGCCAGCAGCTTAGGTCGGGGATGGGACACTGAAGCTTTCTTT; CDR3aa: CASSLGRGWDTEAFF
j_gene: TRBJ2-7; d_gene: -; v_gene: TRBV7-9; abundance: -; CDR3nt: TGTGCCAGCAGCTTAAACCCCAGGCCCTACGAGCAGTACTTC; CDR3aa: CASSLNPRPYEQYF
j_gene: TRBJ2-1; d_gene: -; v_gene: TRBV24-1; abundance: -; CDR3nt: TGTGCCACCAGTGAGGGACAAAGGGGCAAGAATGAGCAGTTCTTC; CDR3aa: CATSEGQRGKNEQFF
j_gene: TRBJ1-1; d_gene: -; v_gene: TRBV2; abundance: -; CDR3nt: TGTGCCAGCAGTGTTAGGAGCACTGAAGCTTTCTTT; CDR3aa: CASSVRSTEAFF
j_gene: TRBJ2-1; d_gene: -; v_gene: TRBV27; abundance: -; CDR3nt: TGTGCCAGCAGTTCAGACACGTCAAGCTACAATGAGCAGTTCTTC; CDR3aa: CASSSDTSSYNEQFF
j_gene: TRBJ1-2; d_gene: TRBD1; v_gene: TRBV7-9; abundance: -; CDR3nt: TGTGCCAGCAGCCCCGAGACAGGGGACGGCTACACCTTC; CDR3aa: CASSPETGDGYTF
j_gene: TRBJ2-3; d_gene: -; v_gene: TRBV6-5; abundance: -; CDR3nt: TGTGCCAGCAGTTTGCGGGAAACAGATACGCAGTATTTT; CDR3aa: CASSLRETDTQYF
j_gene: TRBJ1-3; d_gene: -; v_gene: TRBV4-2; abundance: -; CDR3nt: TGTGCCAGCAGCCAAGCCCTGGACAGCGTTGGCACCATATATTTT; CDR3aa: CASSQALDSVGTIYF
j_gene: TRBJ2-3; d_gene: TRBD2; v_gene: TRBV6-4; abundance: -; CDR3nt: TGTGCCAGCAGTGACGGGGGGGGCACAGATACGCAGTATTTT; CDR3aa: CASSDGGGTDTQYF
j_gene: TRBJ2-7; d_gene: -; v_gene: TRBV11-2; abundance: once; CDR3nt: TGTGCCAGCAGCCAAACTATTTACGAGCAGTACTTC; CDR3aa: CASSQTIYEQYF
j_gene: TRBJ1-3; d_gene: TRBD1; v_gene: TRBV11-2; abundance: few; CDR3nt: TGTGCCAGCAGCCCCCAGGGGGAATCTGGAAACACCATATATTTT; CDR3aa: CASSPQGESGNTIYF
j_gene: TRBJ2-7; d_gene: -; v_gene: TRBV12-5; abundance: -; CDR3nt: TGTGCTAGTGGTTTGGGAAATGCCCCGGCCTACGAGCAGTACTTC; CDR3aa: CASGLGNAPAYEQYF
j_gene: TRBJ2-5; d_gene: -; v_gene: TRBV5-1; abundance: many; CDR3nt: TGCGCCAGCAGCGACGCCCTGGGGGGCCAAGAGACCCAGTACTTC; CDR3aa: CASSDALGGQETQYF
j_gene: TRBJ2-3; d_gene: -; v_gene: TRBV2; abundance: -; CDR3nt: TGTGCCAGCAGTTACAGGCTCTCTAGCACAGATACGCAGTATTTT; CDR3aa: CASSYRLSSTDTQYF
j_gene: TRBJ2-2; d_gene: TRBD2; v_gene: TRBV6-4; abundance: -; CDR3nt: TGTGCCAGCAGTGACGATATTCTAGCGGGAGAGTATACCGGGGAGCTGTTTTTT; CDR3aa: CASSDDILAGEYTGELFF
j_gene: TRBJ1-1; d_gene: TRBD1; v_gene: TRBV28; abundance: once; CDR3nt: TGTGCCAGCAGTTTTCCGGGACAGAGCGCTGAAGCTTTCTTT; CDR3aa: CASSFPGQSAEAFF
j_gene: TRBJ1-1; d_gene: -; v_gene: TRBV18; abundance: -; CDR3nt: TGTGCCAGCTCACTGACTGAGACAGGAACGATGAACACTGAAGCTTTCTTT; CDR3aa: CASSLTETGTMNTEAFF
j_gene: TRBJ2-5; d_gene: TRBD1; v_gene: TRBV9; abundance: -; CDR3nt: TGTGCCAGCAGCTCGGGACAGACCAAAGAGACCCAGTACTTC; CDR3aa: CASSSGQTKETQYF
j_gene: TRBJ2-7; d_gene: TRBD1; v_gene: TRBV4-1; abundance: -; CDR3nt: TGCGCCAGCAGCCCCCAGTTCTCCCCGGGACAGGGGGTCCACGAGCAGTACTTC; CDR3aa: CASSPQFSPGQGVHEQYF
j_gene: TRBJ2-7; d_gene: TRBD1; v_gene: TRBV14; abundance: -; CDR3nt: TGTGCCAGCAGCCAAGAGCGGGACAGGGCCTACGAGCAGTACTTC; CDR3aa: CASSQERDRAYEQYF
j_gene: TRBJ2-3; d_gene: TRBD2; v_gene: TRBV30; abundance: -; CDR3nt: TGTGCCTGGAGCTGGGGGGGAGGACGCACAGATACGCAGTATTTT; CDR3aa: CAWSWGGGRTDTQYF
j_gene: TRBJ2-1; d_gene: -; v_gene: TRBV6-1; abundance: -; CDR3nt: TGTGCCAGCAGTGAATTAATAGCGGCGCAAAATGAGCAGTTCTTC; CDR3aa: CASSELIAAQNEQFF
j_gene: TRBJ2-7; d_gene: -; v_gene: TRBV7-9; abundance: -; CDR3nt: TGTGCCAGCAGCTGCAAACTTAGATCTCTAGAGACCTGCGAGCAGTACTTC; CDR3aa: CASSCKLRSLETCEQYF
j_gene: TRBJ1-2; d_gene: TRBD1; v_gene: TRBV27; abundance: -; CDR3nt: TGTGCCAGCAGTCTGACAGGGGTCCCGGTTGGCTACACCTTC; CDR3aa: CASSLTGVPVGYTF
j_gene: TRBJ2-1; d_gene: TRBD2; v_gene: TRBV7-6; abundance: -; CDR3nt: TGTGCCAGCAGCCGGGGACGGAGTAGCGGGAGGGCCGACAATGAGCAGTTCTTC; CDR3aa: CASSRGRSSGRADNEQFF
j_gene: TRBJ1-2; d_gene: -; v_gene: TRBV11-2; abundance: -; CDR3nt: TGTGCCAGCAGCATCTCGACAGGAAACTATGGCTACACCTTC; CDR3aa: CASSISTGNYGYTF